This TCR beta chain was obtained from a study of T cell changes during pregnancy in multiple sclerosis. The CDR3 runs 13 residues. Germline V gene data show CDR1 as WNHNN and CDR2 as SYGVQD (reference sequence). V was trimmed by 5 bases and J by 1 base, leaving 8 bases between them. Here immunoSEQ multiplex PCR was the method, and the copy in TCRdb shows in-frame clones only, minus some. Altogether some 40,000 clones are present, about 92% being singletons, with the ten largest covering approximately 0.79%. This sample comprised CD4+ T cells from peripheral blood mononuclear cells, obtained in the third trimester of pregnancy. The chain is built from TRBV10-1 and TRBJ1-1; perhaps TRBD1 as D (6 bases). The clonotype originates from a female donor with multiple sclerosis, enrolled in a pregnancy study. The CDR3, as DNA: TGCGCCAGCAGTCTACAGGGGAACACTGAAGCTTTCTTT. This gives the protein CASSLQGNTEAFF.